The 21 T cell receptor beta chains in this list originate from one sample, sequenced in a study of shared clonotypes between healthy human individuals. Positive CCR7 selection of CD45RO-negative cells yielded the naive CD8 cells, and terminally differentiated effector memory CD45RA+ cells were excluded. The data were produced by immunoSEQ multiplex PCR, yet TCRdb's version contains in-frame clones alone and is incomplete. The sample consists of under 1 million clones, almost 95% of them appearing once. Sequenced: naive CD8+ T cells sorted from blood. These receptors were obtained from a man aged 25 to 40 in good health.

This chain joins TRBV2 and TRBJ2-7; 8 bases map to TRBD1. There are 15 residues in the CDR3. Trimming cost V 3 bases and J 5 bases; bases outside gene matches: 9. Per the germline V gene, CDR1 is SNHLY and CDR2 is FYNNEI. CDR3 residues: CASSDMGQATHEQYF. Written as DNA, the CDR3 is TGTGCCAGCAGTGATATGGGACAGGCAACCCACGAGCAGTACTTC.

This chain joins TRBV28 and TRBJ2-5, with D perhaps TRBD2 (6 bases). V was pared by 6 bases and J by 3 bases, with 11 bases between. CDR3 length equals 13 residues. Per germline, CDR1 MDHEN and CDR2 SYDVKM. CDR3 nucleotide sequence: TGTGCCAGCAGCCGGGACTTTAAAGAGACCCAGTACTTC. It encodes CASSRDFKETQYF.

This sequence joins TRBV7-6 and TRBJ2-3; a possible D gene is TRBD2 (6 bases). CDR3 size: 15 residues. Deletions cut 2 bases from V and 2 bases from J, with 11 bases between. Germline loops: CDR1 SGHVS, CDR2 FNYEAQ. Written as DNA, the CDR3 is TGTGCCAGCAGCTTATGGTGGGAGGCCACAGATACGCAGTATTTT. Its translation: CASSLWWEATDTQYF.

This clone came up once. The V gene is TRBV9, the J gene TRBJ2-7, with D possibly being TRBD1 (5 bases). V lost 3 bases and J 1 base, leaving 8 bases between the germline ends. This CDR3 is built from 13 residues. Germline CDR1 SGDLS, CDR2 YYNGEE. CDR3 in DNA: TGTGCCAGCAGCGGCGGACATTCCTACGAGCAGTACTTC. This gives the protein CASSGGHSYEQYF.

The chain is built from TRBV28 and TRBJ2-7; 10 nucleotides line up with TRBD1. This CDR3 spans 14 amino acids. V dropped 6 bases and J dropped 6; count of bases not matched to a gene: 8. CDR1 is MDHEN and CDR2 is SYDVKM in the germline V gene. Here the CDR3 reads CASSLRDRGAEQYF. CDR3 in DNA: TGTGCCAGCAGCTTAAGGGACAGGGGAGCCGAGCAGTACTTC.

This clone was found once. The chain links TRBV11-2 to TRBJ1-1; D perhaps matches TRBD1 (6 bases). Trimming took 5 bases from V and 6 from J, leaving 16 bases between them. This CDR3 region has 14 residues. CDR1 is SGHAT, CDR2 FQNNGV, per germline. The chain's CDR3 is CASSQGYPRPEAFF. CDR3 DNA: TGTGCCAGCAGCCAGGGGTACCCAAGGCCTGAAGCTTTCTTT. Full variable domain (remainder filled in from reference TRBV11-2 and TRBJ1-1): EAGVAQSPRYKIIEKRQSVAFWCNPISGHATLYWYQQILGQGPKLLIQFQNNGVVDDSQLPKDRFSAERLKGVDSTLKIQPAKLEDSAVYLCASSQGYPRPEAFFGQGTRLTVV.

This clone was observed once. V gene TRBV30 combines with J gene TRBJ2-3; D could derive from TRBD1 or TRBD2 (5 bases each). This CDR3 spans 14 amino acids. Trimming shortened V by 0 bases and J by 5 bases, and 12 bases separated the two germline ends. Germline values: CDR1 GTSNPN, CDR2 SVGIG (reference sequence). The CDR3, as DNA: TGTGCCTGGAGTGTGGGGCTAGCTGGAGATACGCAGTATTTT. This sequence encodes CAWSVGLAGDTQYF.

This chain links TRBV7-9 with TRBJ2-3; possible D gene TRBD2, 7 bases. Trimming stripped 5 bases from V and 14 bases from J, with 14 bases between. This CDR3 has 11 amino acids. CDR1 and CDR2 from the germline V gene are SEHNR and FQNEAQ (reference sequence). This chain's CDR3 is CASSEGGWLYF. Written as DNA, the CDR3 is TGTGCCAGCAGCGAGGGGGGGTGGTTGTATTTT.

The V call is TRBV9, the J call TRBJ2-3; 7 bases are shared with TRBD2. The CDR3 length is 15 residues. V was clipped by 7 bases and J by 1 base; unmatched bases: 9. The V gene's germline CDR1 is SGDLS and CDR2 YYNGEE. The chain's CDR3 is CASGGGQAGTDTQYF. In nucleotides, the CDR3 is TGTGCCAGCGGGGGAGGGCAGGCGGGCACAGATACGCAGTATTTT.

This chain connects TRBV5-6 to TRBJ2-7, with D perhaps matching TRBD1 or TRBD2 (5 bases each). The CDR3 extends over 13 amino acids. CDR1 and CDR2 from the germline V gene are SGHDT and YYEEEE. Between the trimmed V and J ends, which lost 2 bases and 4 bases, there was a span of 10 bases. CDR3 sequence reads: CASSFAEGYEQYF. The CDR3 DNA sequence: TGTGCCAGCAGCTTTGCTGAGGGGTACGAGCAGTACTTC.

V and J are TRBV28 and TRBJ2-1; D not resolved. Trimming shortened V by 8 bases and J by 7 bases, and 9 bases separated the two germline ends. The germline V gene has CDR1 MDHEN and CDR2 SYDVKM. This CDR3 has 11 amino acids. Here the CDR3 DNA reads TGTGCCAGCTCTACTTGGAATGAGCAGTTCTTC. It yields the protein CASSTWNEQFF.

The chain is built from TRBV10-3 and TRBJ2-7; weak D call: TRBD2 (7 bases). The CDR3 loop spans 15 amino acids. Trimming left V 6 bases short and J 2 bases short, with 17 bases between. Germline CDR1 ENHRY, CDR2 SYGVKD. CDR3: CAISDPGGAPYEQYF. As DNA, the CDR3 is TGTGCCATCAGCGACCCGGGGGGCGCGCCCTACGAGCAGTACTTC.

CDR3: CASASAESGANVLTF. CDR3 DNA: TGTGCCAGCGCCAGCGCCGAATCTGGGGCCAACGTCCTGACTTTC. V and J are TRBV6-4 and TRBJ2-6; D uncertain. The ends were cut back, 8 bases at V and 1 base at J, with 12 bases in the middle. The germline V gene has CDR1 MRHNA and CDR2 SNTAGT. CDR3 length: 15 residues.

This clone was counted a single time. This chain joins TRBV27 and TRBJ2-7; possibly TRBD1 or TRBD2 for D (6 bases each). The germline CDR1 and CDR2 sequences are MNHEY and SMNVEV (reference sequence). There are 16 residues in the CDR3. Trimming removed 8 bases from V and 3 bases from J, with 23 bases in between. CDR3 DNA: TGTGCCAGCGCCCCATCGTGGGGGGCAATGCGCTACGAGCAGTACTTC. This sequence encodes CASAPSWGAMRYEQYF.

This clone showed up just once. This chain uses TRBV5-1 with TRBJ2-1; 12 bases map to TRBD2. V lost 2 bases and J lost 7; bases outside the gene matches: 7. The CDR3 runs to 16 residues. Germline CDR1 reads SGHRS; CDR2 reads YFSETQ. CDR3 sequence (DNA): TGCGCCAGCAGCTTTACCGGACTAGCGGGGTCTAATGAGCAGTTCTTC. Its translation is CASSFTGLAGSNEQFF.

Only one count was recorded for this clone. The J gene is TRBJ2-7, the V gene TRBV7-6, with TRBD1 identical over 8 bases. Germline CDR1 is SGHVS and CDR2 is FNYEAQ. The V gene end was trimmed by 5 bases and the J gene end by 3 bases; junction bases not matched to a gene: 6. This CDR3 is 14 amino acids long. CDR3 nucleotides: TGTGCCAGCAGCCTAGGACAGGGCGACTACGAGCAGTACTTC. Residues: CASSLGQGDYEQYF.

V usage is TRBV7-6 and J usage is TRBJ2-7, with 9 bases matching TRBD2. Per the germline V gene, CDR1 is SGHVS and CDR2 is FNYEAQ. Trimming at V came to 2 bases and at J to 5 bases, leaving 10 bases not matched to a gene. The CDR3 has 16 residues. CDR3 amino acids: CASSLSWREGSNEQYF. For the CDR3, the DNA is TGTGCCAGCAGCTTAAGTTGGCGGGAGGGTTCCAACGAGCAGTACTTC.

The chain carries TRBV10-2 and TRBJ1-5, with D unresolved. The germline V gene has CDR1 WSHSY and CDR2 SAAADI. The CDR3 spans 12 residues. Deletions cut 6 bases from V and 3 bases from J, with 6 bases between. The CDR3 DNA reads TGCGCCAGCAGGGGATACAATCAGCCCCAGCATTTT. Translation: CASRGYNQPQHF.

DNA of the CDR3: TGTGCTAGTGGTTTAACGGGGAGGGACAATGAGCAGTTCTTC. It specifies CASGLTGRDNEQFF. The rearrangement uses TRBV12-5 and TRBJ2-1; 7 bases map to TRBD2. There are 14 residues in the CDR3. Looked up from germline, CDR1 is LGHNT and CDR2 is FRNRAP. The V segment lost 3 bases and the J segment 5 bases; nucleotides outside the gene matches: 4.

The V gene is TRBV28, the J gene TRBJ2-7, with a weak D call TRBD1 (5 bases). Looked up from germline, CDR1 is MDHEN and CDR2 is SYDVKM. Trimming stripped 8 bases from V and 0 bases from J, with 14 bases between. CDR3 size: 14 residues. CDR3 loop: CASARTPISYEQYF. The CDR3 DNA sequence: TGTGCCAGCGCCAGGACACCGATCTCCTACGAGCAGTACTTC.

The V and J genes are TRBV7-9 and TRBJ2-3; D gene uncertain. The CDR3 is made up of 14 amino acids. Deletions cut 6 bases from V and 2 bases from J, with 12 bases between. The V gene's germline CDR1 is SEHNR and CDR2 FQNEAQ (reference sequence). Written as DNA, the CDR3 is TGTGCCAGCAGACCGGACGGACCCACAGATACGCAGTATTTT. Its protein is CASRPDGPTDTQYF. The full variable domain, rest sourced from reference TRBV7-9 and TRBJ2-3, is DTGVSQNPRHKITKRGQNVTFRCDPISEHNRLYWYRQTLGQGPEFLTYFQNEAQLEKSRLLSDRFSAERPKGSFSTLEIQRTEQGDSAMYLCASRPDGPTDTQYFGPGTRLTVL.